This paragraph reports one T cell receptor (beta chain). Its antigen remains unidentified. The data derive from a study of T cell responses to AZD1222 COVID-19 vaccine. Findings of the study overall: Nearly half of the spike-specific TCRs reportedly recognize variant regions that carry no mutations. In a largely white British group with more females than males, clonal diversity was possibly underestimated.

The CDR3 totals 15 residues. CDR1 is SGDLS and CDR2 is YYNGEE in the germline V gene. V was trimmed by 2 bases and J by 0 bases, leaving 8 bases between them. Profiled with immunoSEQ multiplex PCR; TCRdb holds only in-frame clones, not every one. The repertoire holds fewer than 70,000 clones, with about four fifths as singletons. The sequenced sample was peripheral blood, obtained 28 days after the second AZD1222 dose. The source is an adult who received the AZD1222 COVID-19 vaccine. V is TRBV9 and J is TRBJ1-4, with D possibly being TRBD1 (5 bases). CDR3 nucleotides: TGTGCCAGCAGCGTCAGGGCCGCAACTAATGAAAAACTGTTTTTT. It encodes CASSVRAATNEKLFF.